One and the same sample provided the 30 T cell receptor beta chains below, sequenced in a study of T cell repertoires in cytomegalovirus infection. TCRdb itself ran the reads through MiXCR, one entry per CDR3 protein. The data contain about 450,000 distinct CDR3 sequences, approximately 31% of them singletons. The sequenced sample consisted of PBMCs. The receptors come from a human donor in good health (CMV status not recorded). Some clones in this sample may be carry-over from other donors' samples.

The rearrangement links TRBV4-2 to TRBJ2-7; the D is unclear. The ends were cut back, 5 bases at V and 0 bases at J, with 11 bases in the middle. The CDR3 sequence is 14 residues long. Germline CDR1 reads LGHNA; CDR2 reads YNFKEQ. This CDR3 reads CASSSTTASYEQYF. CDR3 sequence (DNA): TGTGCCAGCAGCTCCACTACGGCCTCCTACGAGCAGTACTTC.

This clonotype was seen a handful of times. The J gene is TRBJ2-2, the V gene TRBV7-6; D possibly uses TRBD1 or TRBD2 (6 bases each). V lost 5 bases to trimming and J lost 6 bases, with 19 bases between them. Germline values: CDR1 SGHVS, CDR2 FNYEAQ. This CDR3 spans 16 amino acids. The CDR3 DNA reads as TGTGCCAGCAGCCCTAGGGGGGAGACACGCCCCGGGGAGCTGTTTTTT. Its protein is CASSPRGETRPGELFF.

This clonotype was seen more than once but under ten times. V gene TRBV6-6 combines with J gene TRBJ2-1, with D maybe TRBD1 (6 bases). The CDR3 is made up of 16 amino acids. Germline V gene sequence: CDR1 MNHNY, CDR2 SVGAGI (reference sequence). Trimming shortened V by 6 bases and J by 2 bases, and 17 bases separated the two germline ends. As DNA, the CDR3 is TGTGCCAGCAGACCTAGGACAGAAACAACCTACAATGAGCAGTTCTTC. It encodes CASRPRTETTYNEQFF.

This chain joins TRBV4-2 and TRBJ2-1; TRBD1 agrees at 8 bases. Germline V lookup: CDR1 LGHNA, CDR2 YNFKEQ. The CDR3 spans 14 residues. Losses at the gene ends were 1 base for V and 8 bases for J; bases not matched to a gene: 4. This CDR3 reads CASSQGQGAYEQFF. In DNA, the CDR3 is TGTGCCAGCAGCCAAGGTCAGGGGGCCTATGAGCAGTTCTTC.

To note about this clonotype: A much larger clone differs by one base, so this may be a read error. Since no conserved phenylalanine or tryptophan closes the CDR3, a read error is the likely cause. CDR3 nucleotide sequence: TGCAGCACGGGGGGTGACAGGGGTTACGAGCAGTACTGC. It translates to CSTGGDRGYEQYC. V gene TRBV29-1 combines with J gene TRBJ2-7, with D possibly being TRBD1 (8 bases). Germline V gene data show CDR1 as SQVTM and CDR2 as ANQGSEA. Trimming pared 8 bases from V and 4 bases from J, leaving 18 bases between. The CDR3 totals 13 residues.

This clonotype has a count of ten or more. V gene TRBV11-2 combines with J gene TRBJ2-5, with 11 positions matching TRBD2. Germline CDR1 and CDR2: SGHAT and FQNNGV. With 3 bases clipped from V and 3 bases from J, the junction kept 9 bases outside the gene matches. The CDR3 loop spans 17 amino acids. As DNA, the CDR3 is TGTGCCAGCAGCTTCCTCCTTAGCGGGGGGGCCGAAGAGACCCAGTACTTC. This sequence encodes CASSFLLSGGAEETQYF.

Notes on this clonotype: One end of the junction is discordant with germline, which a read error may explain. V and J are TRBV6-6 and TRBJ1-4, with D maybe TRBD1 (6 bases). Germline values: CDR1 MNHNY, CDR2 SVGAGI (reference sequence). The CDR3 extends over 15 amino acids. The chain's CDR3 is CASSDSGHSNEKMFF. In DNA form, the CDR3 reads TGTGCCAGCAGTGATTCGGGACATTCTAATGAAAAAATGTTTTTT.

This clonotype was picked up a small number of times. The gene calls are TRBV7-6 and TRBJ2-7; the match to TRBD2 covers 9 bases. CDR3 length: 16 amino acids. V lost 0 bases and J lost 2; bases outside the gene matches: 5. CDR1 is SGHVS and CDR2 is FNYEAQ in the germline V gene. As DNA, the CDR3 is TGTGCCAGCAGCTTAGCTCGAAGCGGGGGGACCTACGAGCAGTACTTC. It translates to CASSLARSGGTYEQYF.

The CDR3 reads CSVETDGGGVNEQFF. CDR3 coding DNA: TGCAGCGTTGAAACGGACGGCGGGGGGGTAAATGAGCAGTTCTTC. The rearrangement links TRBV29-1 to TRBJ2-1; 9 bases are a match to TRBD2. Germline values: CDR1 SQVTM, CDR2 ANQGSEA. The length of the CDR3 is 15 residues. V lost 2 bases to trimming and J lost 7 bases; unmatched junction nucleotides: 9.

Ten or more counts support this clonotype. The CDR3 region has the DNA TGTGCCAGCAGACCCGGACAGGGGGCAGGATCCTATAATTCACCCCTCCACTTT. This gives the protein CASRPGQGAGSYNSPLHF. V and J are TRBV12-3 or TRBV12-4 and TRBJ1-6, with 11 bases identical to TRBD1. V trimming: 6 bases; J trimming: 1 base; junction bases outside the gene matches: 8. The CDR3 has 18 residues.

The chain links TRBV6-5 to TRBJ2-3, with D tentatively TRBD2 (6 bases). Deletions cut 3 bases from V and 2 bases from J, with 12 bases between. There are 15 residues in the CDR3. CDR1 is MNHEY, CDR2 SVGAGI, per germline. CDR3 sequence: CASSYRRGTTDTQYF. The CDR3 DNA is TGTGCCAGCAGTTATCGGCGGGGTACCACAGATACGCAGTATTTT.

Regarding this clonotype: A read error is likely, as this CDR3 ends without the conserved phenylalanine or tryptophan. The DNA is left out, because the CDR3 cannot be placed on it with certainty; the CDR3 is given as TCRdb lists it. V usage is TRBV7-2 and J usage is TRBJ2-7. The CDR3 is 13 residues long, counting both termini. In germline, CDR1 is SGHTA, CDR2 FQGNSA. The CDR3 protein is CASSLYGAYEHSR.

This clonotype was recorded once. A much larger clone sits a single nucleotide away, making a read error possible. The CDR3 ends on some other residue instead of the conserved phenylalanine or tryptophan, so this is likely a read error. This chain connects TRBV6-6 to TRBJ2-6; 10 nucleotides line up with TRBD1. The CDR3 is 19 residues long. The V gene's germline CDR1 is MNHNY and CDR2 SVGAGI (reference sequence). The J segment lost 0 bases and the V segment lost 4 bases, leaving 9 bases of the junction unmatched. The CDR3 spells CASSSITRTGGSGANVLTC. The DNA for the CDR3 is TGTGCCAGCAGTTCTATTACACGGACAGGGGGCTCTGGGGCCAACGTCCTGACTTGC.

This clonotype has a handful of counts. This chain uses TRBV7-9 with TRBJ2-5; TRBD2 aligns across 9 bases. Trimming at V came to 5 bases and at J to 1 base, leaving 17 bases not matched to a gene. The CDR3 runs to 19 residues. CDR1 and CDR2 from the germline V gene are SEHNR and FQNEAQ (reference sequence). In DNA, the CDR3 is TGTGCCAGCAGCCCGCTGAGGGCTAGCGGGGCCGGCCTCCAAGAGACCCAGTACTTC. Amino acids: CASSPLRASGAGLQETQYF.

A word on this clonotype: Given a much more abundant clone one base away, this may be a read error. This likely comes from a read error, as the CDR3 has no conserved phenylalanine or tryptophan at its end. V gene TRBV6-4 combines with J gene TRBJ1-2, with TRBD1 as a possible D gene (5 bases). Germline CDR1 MRHNA, CDR2 SNTAGT. Deletions cut 4 bases from V and 0 bases from J, with 15 bases between. This CDR3 is built from 16 residues. DNA of the CDR3: TGTGCCAGCAGTGCGGGGACCTCGCTTCCTAACTATGGCTACACCTTA. As protein: CASSAGTSLPNYGYTL.

Turning to this clonotype: One junction end does not reproduce the germline sequence, and a read error may be involved. V and J are TRBV5-1 and TRBJ2-1, with unresolved D. Germline lookup yields CDR1 SGHRS and CDR2 YFSETQ. The CDR3 sequence is 15 residues long. The CDR3 coding sequence is TGCGCCAGCAGTTCGGAACCTTCAAATCACAAAGAGCAGTTCTTC. Translating gives CASSSEPSNHKEQFF.

This clonotype was seen a few times. The chain has TRBV19 and TRBJ2-7; D uncertain. V was trimmed by 6 bases and J by 0 bases, leaving 12 bases between them. Germline V gene lookup returns CDR1 LNHDA and CDR2 SQIVND (reference sequence). The CDR3 has 14 residues. Here the CDR3 reads CASSARAPSYEQYF. Written as DNA, the CDR3 is TGTGCCAGTAGCGCCCGGGCTCCCTCCTACGAGCAGTACTTC.

There are many counts of this clonotype. This chain uses TRBV7-2 with TRBJ2-2; D not resolved. The CDR3 totals 16 residues. Between the trimmed V and J ends, which lost 1 base and 4 bases, there was a span of 13 bases. The germline gives CDR1 SGHTA, CDR2 FQGNSA. The CDR3 spells CASSLGHRNPTGELFF. CDR3 bases: TGTGCCAGCAGCTTAGGTCACAGAAACCCCACCGGGGAGCTGTTTTTT.

Comment on this clonotype: One base away lies a much larger clone, so this may be a sequencing read error. The CDR3: CASSDFRWDTLGKYQETQSF. DNA for the CDR3: TGTGCCAGCAGTGATTTCCGGTGGGATACCCTGGGAAAGTACCAAGAGACCCAGTCCTTC. V and J are TRBV2 and TRBJ2-5, with D unclear. Germline values: CDR1 SNHLY, CDR2 FYNNEI. CDR3 length equals 20 residues.

The V call is TRBV2, the J call TRBJ1-1, with TRBD1 as a possible D gene (5 bases). The CDR3 has 13 residues. Germline V lookup: CDR1 SNHLY, CDR2 FYNNEI. The germline V and J ends were trimmed by 6 bases and 3 bases, with 11 bases remaining between them. CDR3 sequence (DNA): TGTGCCAGCAGGAGGGGAGAGGACACTGAAGCTTTCTTT. Its translation is CASRRGEDTEAFF. Using reference TRBV2 and TRBJ1-1 for the parts outside the CDR3, the full variable domain is EPEVTQTPSHQVTQMGQEVILRCVPISNHLYFYWYRQILGQKVEFLVSFYNNEISEKSEIFDDQFSVERPDGSNFTLKIRSTKLEDSAMYFCASRRGEDTEAFFGQGTRLTVV.

About this clonotype itself: At one of its ends the junction is not consistent with the germline gene, which may arise from a read error. The CDR3: CATSGPTRNTEALF. Here the CDR3 DNA reads TGTGCCACCAGCGGACCTACACGGAACACTGAAGCTTTATTT. V is TRBV15 and J is TRBJ1-1; D not certain. CDR1 is LNHNV and CDR2 is YYDKDF in the germline V gene (reference sequence). The CDR3 is 14 residues long.

This clonotype was found a few times. The J gene is TRBJ2-2, the V gene TRBV5-4; 9 nucleotides align to TRBD2. The CDR3 runs to 16 residues. Germline loops: CDR1 SGHNT, CDR2 YYREEE (reference sequence). With 4 bases clipped from V and 4 bases from J, the junction kept 8 bases outside the gene matches. CDR3 DNA sequence: TGTGCCAGCAGCAAGGGCGGGGGGGCCCTCACCGGGGAGCTGTTTTTT. The encoded protein is CASSKGGGALTGELFF.

At least ten counts were recorded for this clonotype. V usage is TRBV7-2 and J usage is TRBJ1-1, with D uncertain. This CDR3 has 14 amino acids. Germline CDR1 and CDR2: SGHTA and FQGNSA. Trimming removed 5 bases from V and 4 bases from J, with 14 bases in between. The CDR3 sequence is CASSPGGKSTEAFF. Written as DNA, the CDR3 is TGTGCCAGCAGCCCAGGCGGGAAAAGCACTGAAGCTTTCTTT.

There are a few counts of this clonotype. This chain uses TRBV28 with TRBJ1-6; D not certain. The CDR3 loop spans 14 amino acids. V shed 2 bases and J shed 14 bases, with 16 bases lying between them. Germline V gene data show CDR1 as MDHEN and CDR2 as SYDVKM. CDR3 loop: CASSLRVGEEALHF. CDR3 DNA: TGTGCCAGCAGTTTACGGGTTGGGGAAGAGGCCCTCCACTTT.

This clonotype was observed a handful of times. CDR3 coding DNA: TGTGCCAGCAGTAGAGATGGGGGAGGAGGAGATACGCAGTATTTT. It codes for CASSRDGGGGDTQYF. The rearrangement links TRBV6-1 to TRBJ2-3; TRBD2 is a possible D gene (6 bases). This CDR3 is 15 amino acids long. Trimming removed 5 bases at V and 5 bases at J, with 17 bases between. Looked up from germline, CDR1 is MNHNS and CDR2 is SASEGT.

The chain is built from TRBV12-3 or TRBV12-4 and TRBJ1-5; D ambiguous. The CDR3 sequence is 12 residues long. The germline V and J ends were trimmed by 8 bases and 1 base, with 6 bases remaining between them. CDR3 amino acids: CASSQSNQPQHF. CDR3 DNA: TGTGCCAGCTCCCAAAGCAATCAGCCCCAGCATTTT.

This clonotype was found a few times. The chain employs TRBV29-1 and TRBJ2-7, with TRBD1 as a possible D gene (6 bases). Germline V CDR1 and CDR2: SQVTM, ANQGSEA. Trimming stripped 4 bases from V and 2 bases from J, with 15 bases between. The CDR3 runs to 14 residues. CDR3: CSVAPRTEAYEQYF. DNA of the CDR3: TGCAGCGTTGCCCCCCGGACAGAGGCCTACGAGCAGTACTTC.

This chain joins TRBV20-1 and TRBJ1-4; no clear D. The CDR3 covers 13 residues. The germline V gene encodes CDR1 DFQATT and CDR2 SNEGSKA (reference sequence). Trimming pared 2 bases from V and 3 bases from J, leaving 7 bases between. The CDR3 sequence is CSARQLANEKLFF. As DNA, the CDR3 is TGCAGTGCTAGACAGTTGGCTAATGAAAAACTGTTTTTT.

This clonotype was seen repeatedly, ten times or more. The CDR3 protein is CASSRPQGNRNTGELFF. For the CDR3, the DNA is TGTGCCAGCAGCCGCCCGCAGGGGAATAGGAACACCGGGGAGCTGTTTTTT. This chain joins TRBV7-2 and TRBJ2-2, with a tentative D call TRBD1 (6 bases). Germline values: CDR1 SGHTA, CDR2 FQGNSA. V was pared by 5 bases and J by 1 base, with 17 bases between. The length of the CDR3 is 17 residues.

The V call is TRBV20-1, the J call TRBJ2-4; weak D call: TRBD1 (5 bases). The germline V gene encodes CDR1 DFQATT and CDR2 SNEGSKA (reference sequence). Trimming shortened V by 0 bases and J by 5 bases, and 8 bases separated the two germline ends. The CDR3 sequence is 13 residues long. The CDR3 coding sequence is TGCAGTGCTAGAGATGAAGGGGAAAACATTCAGTACTTC. This translates into CSARDEGENIQYF.